A single sample is the source of the 29 T cell receptor beta chains below, sequenced in a study of blood T cell repertoires in COVID-19. Here immunoSEQ multiplex PCR was the method, and the copy in TCRdb shows in-frame clones only, minus some. The sample lists 45,000 to 55,000 clones, approximately 88% occurring once. Material: peripheral blood. These receptor sequences come from a human donor in a cohort sampled during active COVID-19.

This clone was recorded only once. The genes are TRBV5-1 and TRBJ1-1; D possibly corresponds to TRBD1 (6 bases). With 2 bases removed from V and 1 base from J, the gap between germline ends came to 9 bases. Germline CDR1 is SGHRS and CDR2 is YFSETQ. The CDR3 runs to 14 residues. In DNA, the CDR3 is TGCGCCAGCAGCTTTTGGACAGCGAACACTGAAGCTTTCTTT. Amino acids: CASSFWTANTEAFF.

This chain connects TRBV7-2 to TRBJ2-5; 9 bases match TRBD2. Unmatched junction bases numbered 13, after V lost 5 bases and J lost 6 bases. Germline CDR1 and CDR2: SGHTA and FQGNSA. The CDR3 extends over 16 amino acids. CDR3 region: CASSAGGTSRKKTQYF. CDR3 coding DNA: TGTGCCAGCAGCGCGGGCGGGACTAGCAGGAAGAAGACCCAGTACTTC.

The chain joins TRBV3-1 (or the pseudogene TRBV3-2) to TRBJ1-4; D uncertain. V dropped 1 base and J dropped 0 bases, with 3 bases sitting between them. Germline CDR1 LGHDT, CDR2 YNNKEL (reference sequence). The CDR3 totals 14 residues. The CDR3 loop reads CASSQGTTNEKLFF. CDR3 nucleotide sequence: TGTGCCAGCAGCCAAGGTACAACTAATGAAAAACTGTTTTTT.

The rearrangement links TRBV15 to TRBJ1-4; D may be TRBD1 (5 bases). Trimming took 1 base from V and 0 from J, leaving 9 bases between them. This CDR3 comprises 16 residues. The germline gives CDR1 LNHNV, CDR2 YYDKDF (reference sequence). The CDR3 reads CATSRGGGATNEKLFF. Written as DNA, the CDR3 is TGTGCCACCAGCAGAGGCGGGGGAGCAACTAATGAAAAACTGTTTTTT.

This chain uses TRBV2 with TRBJ1-5; tentative D call: TRBD1 (5 bases). The germline CDR1 and CDR2 sequences are SNHLY and FYNNEI. The CDR3 is 17 residues long. Trimming removed 4 bases at V and 4 bases at J, with 20 bases between. CDR3 DNA: TGTGCCAGCAGTGCAAGCAGGGTTGGCTCGAGGAATCAGCCCCAGCATTTT. Its translation is CASSASRVGSRNQPQHF.

The J gene is TRBJ2-1, the V gene TRBV10-1, with D possibly matching TRBD1 (6 bases). Germline V gives CDR1 WNHNN, CDR2 SYGVQD (reference sequence). Trimming took 0 bases from V and 7 from J, leaving 13 bases between them. This CDR3 region has 15 residues. The CDR3: CASSESRTELNEQFF. DNA of the CDR3: TGCGCCAGCAGTGAGTCGAGGACAGAATTGAATGAGCAGTTCTTC.

The chain couples TRBV5-4 to TRBJ2-2, with D tentatively TRBD1 (5 bases). V lost 4 bases to trimming and J lost 3 bases, with 13 bases between them. The CDR3 contains 15 residues. Germline assignment: CDR1 SGHNT and CDR2 YYREEE (reference sequence). The CDR3 loop reads CASSAPWGDTGELFF. CDR3 DNA sequence: TGTGCCAGCAGCGCTCCTTGGGGCGACACCGGGGAGCTGTTTTTT.

The chain has TRBV7-3 and TRBJ2-2; D uncertain. Germline V gene data show CDR1 as SGHTA and CDR2 as FQGTGA. The CDR3 has 16 amino acids. Trimming removed 1 base at V and 0 bases at J, with 9 bases between. The CDR3, as DNA: TGTGCCAGCAGCTTAAGGCAGGCCTCGAACACCGGGGAGCTGTTTTTT. Translated: CASSLRQASNTGELFF.

The chain employs TRBV19 and TRBJ2-3, with 9 nucleotides matching TRBD1. CDR3 length: 15 amino acids. CDR1 and CDR2 from the germline V gene are LNHDA and SQIVND (reference sequence). V was pared by 6 bases and J by 0 bases, with 4 bases of the junction left unmatched. This CDR3 reads CASSWGQGSTDTQYF. In DNA, the CDR3 is TGTGCCAGTAGCTGGGGACAGGGTAGCACAGATACGCAGTATTTT.

This chain uses TRBV5-1 with TRBJ2-7; 11 bases align to TRBD1. From germline, CDR1 is SGHRS and CDR2 YFSETQ. J was trimmed by 4 bases and V by 5 bases; bases with no gene match: 5. The CDR3 covers 14 residues. The CDR3 sequence: CASRPGTGGYEQYF. In DNA, the CDR3 is TGCGCCAGCAGACCCGGGACAGGGGGGTACGAGCAGTACTTC.

There are a few counts of this clone. This chain connects TRBV5-1 to TRBJ2-7; 8 bases map to TRBD2. The V and J ends lost 2 bases and 5 bases, in that order; junction bases with no gene match: 9. Germline V lookup: CDR1 SGHRS, CDR2 YFSETQ. This CDR3 comprises 15 residues. The CDR3 reads CASSLRSGGADEQYF. The CDR3 region has the DNA TGCGCCAGCAGCTTAAGGAGCGGGGGAGCCGACGAGCAGTACTTC. Full variable domain (missing parts from reference TRBV5-1 and TRBJ2-7): KAGVTQTPRYLIKTRGQQVTLSCSPISGHRSVSWYQQTPGQGLQFLFEYFSETQRNKGNFPGRFSGRQFSNSRSEMNVSTLELGDSALYLCASSLRSGGADEQYFGPGTRLTVT.

The V call is TRBV12-3 or TRBV12-4, the J call TRBJ1-3; D not certain. This CDR3 spans 12 amino acids. Deletions cut 6 bases from V and 5 bases from J, with 8 bases between. CDR3 amino acids: CASRSLRNTIYF. The CDR3 bases are TGTGCCAGCAGGTCACTTAGAAACACCATATATTTT.

In nucleotides, the CDR3 is TGCGCCAGCAGCTTGGCCACGGGGGGGCAAGAGACCCAGTACTTC. This gives the protein CASSLATGGQETQYF. V and J are TRBV5-1 and TRBJ2-5, with 8 bases identical to TRBD2. Germline trimming cut 0 bases from V and 2 bases from J; bases unmatched to any gene: 3. Germline V gene sequence: CDR1 SGHRS, CDR2 YFSETQ. CDR3 length: 15 amino acids.

The chain links TRBV11-3 to TRBJ2-1; 11 positions agree with TRBD2. In germline, CDR1 is SGHNT, CDR2 YENEEA. With 5 bases clipped from V and 5 bases from J, the junction kept 2 bases outside the gene matches. The CDR3 is made up of 14 amino acids. The CDR3 protein is CASSGTSGNNEQFF. DNA for the CDR3: TGTGCCAGCAGCGGGACTAGCGGAAACAATGAGCAGTTCTTC.

J is TRBJ2-5 and V is TRBV5-1, with no clear D. V was shortened by 2 bases and J by 4 bases, with 6 bases between the two germline ends. Germline loops: CDR1 SGHRS, CDR2 YFSETQ. The CDR3 totals 12 residues. This chain's CDR3 is CASSLSRETQYF. The CDR3 region has the DNA TGCGCCAGCAGCTTAAGTAGAGAGACCCAGTACTTC.

The chain combines TRBV6-5 with TRBJ1-4; TRBD1 aligns across 9 bases. Germline CDR1 and CDR2: MNHEY and SVGAGI. The length of the CDR3 is 15 residues. V lost 0 bases, J lost 5 bases, and 1 base stayed unmatched. Here the CDR3 DNA reads TGTGCCAGCAGTTACTCCGGGACAGGGAATGAAAAACTGTTTTTT. Translation gives CASSYSGTGNEKLFF.

J is TRBJ2-1 and V is TRBV27, with unresolved D. CDR3 length: 14 amino acids. V was clipped by 2 bases and J by 6 bases, with 11 bases between them. Looked up from germline, CDR1 is MNHEY and CDR2 is SMNVEV (reference sequence). In nucleotides, the CDR3 is TGTGCCAGCAGTTTAGGTCTAGAAGGCAATGAGCAGTTCTTC. The encoded protein is CASSLGLEGNEQFF.

The rearrangement joins TRBV4-3 to TRBJ1-1; the match to TRBD1 covers 10 bases. The length of the CDR3 is 13 residues. The germline CDR1 and CDR2 sequences are LGHNA and YSLEER. The junction had 5 bases not matched to a gene; V was cut back by 5 bases and J by 8 bases. DNA of the CDR3: TGCGCCAGCAGCAGGGACAGGGGATCAGAAGCTTTCTTT. Its translation: CASSRDRGSEAFF.

This chain uses TRBV21-1 with TRBJ2-1; the D call in the table, TRBD1, was not verified against the DNA. TRBV21-1 is marked as a pseudogene. The length of the CDR3 is 17 residues. The CDR3 nucleotides read TGTGCCAGCAGCAACAATACAGGGGATGATCCCTACAATGAGCAGTTCTTC. It encodes CASSNNTGDDPYNEQFF.

This clone has a handful of counts. CDR3 nucleotides: TGCGCCAGCAGCTTGGCGGACAGATCCTACAATGAGCAGTTCTTC. Encoded protein: CASSLADRSYNEQFF. The chain recombines TRBV5-1 with TRBJ2-1, with D perhaps TRBD1 (6 bases). CDR3 length: 15 amino acids. Per germline, CDR1 SGHRS and CDR2 YFSETQ. The V end lost 0 bases, the J end lost 1 base, and 8 bases lay between the germline ends.

V usage is TRBV7-2 and J usage is TRBJ1-1; D is undetermined. There are 13 residues in the CDR3. V was shortened by 1 base and J by 6 bases, with 9 bases between the two germline ends. Germline CDR1 is SGHTA and CDR2 is FQGNSA. CDR3 coding DNA: TGTGCCAGCAGCTTAGTCCGGGAGGCTGAAGCTTTCTTT. Encoded protein: CASSLVREAEAFF.

The chain links TRBV6-1 to TRBJ1-5, with 7 positions matching TRBD1. Germline trimming cut 4 bases from V and 4 bases from J; bases unmatched to any gene: 10. In germline, CDR1 is MNHNS, CDR2 SASEGT. The CDR3 runs 16 residues. The CDR3 bases are TGTGCCAGCAGTGGCTATCGGGACAGCCGTAATCAGCCCCAGCATTTT. Its protein is CASSGYRDSRNQPQHF.

The chain employs TRBV7-8 and TRBJ2-7; no definite D call. Trimming removed 3 bases from V and 7 bases from J, with 19 bases in between. CDR3 length: 15 residues. Germline assignment: CDR1 SGHVS and CDR2 FQNEAQ. CDR3: CASSFQTAPYDEQYF. As DNA, the CDR3 is TGTGCCAGCAGCTTTCAGACTGCTCCCTACGATGAGCAGTACTTC. Filled out from reference TRBV7-8 and TRBJ2-7, the complete variable domain reads GAGVSQSPRYKVAKRGQDVALRCDPISGHVSLFWYQQALGQGPEFLTYFQNEAQLDKSGLPSDRFFAERPEGSVSTLKIQRTQQEDSAVYLCASSFQTAPYDEQYFGPGTRLTVT.

The gene calls are TRBV19 and TRBJ2-5; TRBD1 aligns across 7 bases. This CDR3 is 14 amino acids long. V gave up 5 bases and J gave up 2 bases; unmatched junction bases: 5. Per germline, CDR1 LNHDA and CDR2 SQIVND (reference sequence). CDR3 protein: CASSLGTAQETQYF. The CDR3 DNA is TGTGCCAGTAGTCTTGGGACAGCGCAAGAGACCCAGTACTTC.

Only one count was recorded for this clone. V usage is TRBV3-1 (or the pseudogene TRBV3-2) and J usage is TRBJ2-5; D is undetermined. V was shortened by 10 bases and J by 4 bases, with 13 bases between the two germline ends. The CDR3 spans 12 residues. CDR1 is LGHDT and CDR2 is YNNKEL in the germline V gene (reference sequence). The CDR3 region has the DNA TGTGCCATCGGCGGCCGAGGAGAGACCCAGTACTTC. Its protein is CAIGGRGETQYF.

The V and J genes are TRBV11-2 and TRBJ2-7; the D gene is possibly TRBD1 (5 bases). In germline, CDR1 is SGHAT, CDR2 FQNNGV. Between the trimmed V and J ends, which lost 3 bases and 2 bases, there was a span of 8 bases. The CDR3 consists of 13 residues. CDR3 amino acids: CASSFSRAYEQYF. CDR3 bases: TGTGCCAGCAGCTTCTCCAGGGCCTACGAGCAGTACTTC.

The genes are TRBV10-3 and TRBJ1-2; unclear D gene. V was shortened by 6 bases and J by 2 bases, with 13 bases between the two germline ends. The CDR3 loop spans 14 amino acids. CDR1 ENHRY and CDR2 SYGVKD come from the germline V gene. In nucleotides, the CDR3 is TGTGCCATCAGATCCTTGACGGAGAACTATGGCTACACCTTC. This gives the protein CAIRSLTENYGYTF.

This chain connects TRBV5-1 to TRBJ2-7, with 8 bases aligning to TRBD2. V shed 4 bases, J shed 1 base, and the junction held 1 base outside the gene matches. The CDR3 is 13 amino acids. Germline assignment: CDR1 SGHRS and CDR2 YFSETQ. CDR3 sequence: CASSPGGSYEQYF. CDR3 in DNA: TGCGCCAGCAGCCCGGGGGGGTCCTACGAGCAGTACTTC.

This clone was picked up a small number of times. The chain carries TRBV4-2 and TRBJ1-4, with D perhaps matching TRBD1 (5 bases). Trimming took 1 base from V and 5 from J, leaving 8 bases between them. Germline assignment: CDR1 LGHNA and CDR2 YNFKEQ. The CDR3 is 14 residues long. The CDR3 loop is CASSQGQFNEKLFF. The CDR3 DNA reads TGTGCCAGCAGCCAAGGACAGTTCAATGAAAAACTGTTTTTT.